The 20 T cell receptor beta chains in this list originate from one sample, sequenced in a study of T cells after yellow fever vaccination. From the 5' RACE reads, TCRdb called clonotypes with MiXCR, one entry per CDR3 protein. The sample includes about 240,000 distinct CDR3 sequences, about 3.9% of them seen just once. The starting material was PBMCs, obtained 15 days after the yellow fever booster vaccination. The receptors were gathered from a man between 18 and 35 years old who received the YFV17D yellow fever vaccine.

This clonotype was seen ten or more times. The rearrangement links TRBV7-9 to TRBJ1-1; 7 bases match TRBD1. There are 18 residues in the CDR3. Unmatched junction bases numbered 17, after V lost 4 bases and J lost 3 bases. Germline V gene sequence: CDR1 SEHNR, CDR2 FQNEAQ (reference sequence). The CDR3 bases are TGTGCCAGCAGCTCCGTTTGGGACAGAGGGGGTCGGGACACTGAAGCTTTCTTT. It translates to CASSSVWDRGGRDTEAFF.

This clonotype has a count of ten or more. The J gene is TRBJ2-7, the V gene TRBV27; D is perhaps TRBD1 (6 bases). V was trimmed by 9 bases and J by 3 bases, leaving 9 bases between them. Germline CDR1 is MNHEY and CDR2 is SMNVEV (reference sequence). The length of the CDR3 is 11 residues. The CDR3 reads CASGRGYEQYV. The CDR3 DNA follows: TGTGCCAGTGGCAGGGGCTACGAGCAGTACGTC.

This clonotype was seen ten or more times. CDR3 nucleotides: TGTGCCAGCAGCTTGGACGTCCTGACCAGGCGGGAGACCCAGTACTTC. It encodes CASSLDVLTRRETQYF. The chain is built from TRBV5-6 and TRBJ2-5, with D hard to call. V shed 0 bases and J shed 5 bases, with 17 bases lying between them. From germline, CDR1 is SGHDT and CDR2 YYEEEE. The CDR3 spans 16 residues.

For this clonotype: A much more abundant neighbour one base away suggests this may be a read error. The CDR3 loop reads CCAELGNTEAFF. The CDR3 DNA follows: TGCTGCGCTGAGCTAGGGAACACTGAAGCTTTCTTT. The chain uses TRBV29-1 and TRBJ1-1; D uncertain. CDR3 length: 12 residues. Germline CDR1 and CDR2: SQVTM and ANQGSEA.

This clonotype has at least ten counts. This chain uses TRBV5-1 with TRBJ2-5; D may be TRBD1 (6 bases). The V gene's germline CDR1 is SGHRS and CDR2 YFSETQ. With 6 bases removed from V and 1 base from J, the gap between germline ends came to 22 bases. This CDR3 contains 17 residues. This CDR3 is CASTQTSPTGVQETQYF. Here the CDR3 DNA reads TGCGCCAGCACCCAAACCTCACCGACAGGCGTCCAAGAGACCCAGTACTTC.

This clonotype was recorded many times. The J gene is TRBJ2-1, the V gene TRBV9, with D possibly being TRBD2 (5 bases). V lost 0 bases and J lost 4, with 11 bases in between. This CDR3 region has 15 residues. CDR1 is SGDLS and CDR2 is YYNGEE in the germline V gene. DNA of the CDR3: TGTGCCAGCAGCGTAGTCGGGAACGGGTACAATGAGCAGTTCTTC. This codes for CASSVVGNGYNEQFF.

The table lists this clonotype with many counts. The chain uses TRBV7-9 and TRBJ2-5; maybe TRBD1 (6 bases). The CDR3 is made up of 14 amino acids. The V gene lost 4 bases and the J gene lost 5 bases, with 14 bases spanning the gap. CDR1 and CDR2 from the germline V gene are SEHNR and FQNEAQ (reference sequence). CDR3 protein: CASSYGGVRETQYF. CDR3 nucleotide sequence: TGTGCCAGCAGCTATGGGGGCGTGAGGGAGACCCAGTACTTC. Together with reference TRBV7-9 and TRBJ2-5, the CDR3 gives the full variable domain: DTGVSQNPRHKITKRGQNVTFRCDPISEHNRLYWYRQTLGQGPEFLTYFQNEAQLEKSRLLSDRFSAERPKGSFSTLEIQRTEQGDSAMYLCASSYGGVRETQYFGPGTRLLVL.

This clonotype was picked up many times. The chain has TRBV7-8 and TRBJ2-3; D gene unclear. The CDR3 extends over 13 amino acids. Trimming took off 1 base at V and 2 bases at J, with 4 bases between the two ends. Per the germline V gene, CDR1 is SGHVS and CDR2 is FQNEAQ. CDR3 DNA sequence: TGTGCCAGCAGCTTAGGAACCACAGATACGCAGTATTTT. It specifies CASSLGTTDTQYF.

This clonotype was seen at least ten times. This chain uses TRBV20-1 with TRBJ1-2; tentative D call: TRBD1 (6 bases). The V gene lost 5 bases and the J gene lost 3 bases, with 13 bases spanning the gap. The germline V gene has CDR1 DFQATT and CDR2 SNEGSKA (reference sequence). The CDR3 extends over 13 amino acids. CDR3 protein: CSAGRGQDYGYTF. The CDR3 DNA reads TGCAGTGCTGGCCGGGGACAAGACTATGGCTACACCTTC.

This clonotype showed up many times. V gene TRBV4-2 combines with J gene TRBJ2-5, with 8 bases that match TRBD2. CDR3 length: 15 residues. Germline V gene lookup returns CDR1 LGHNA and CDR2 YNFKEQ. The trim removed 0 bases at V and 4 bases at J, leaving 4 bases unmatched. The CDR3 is CASSQDRGGPETQYF. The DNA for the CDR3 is TGTGCCAGCAGCCAAGATCGGGGGGGGCCAGAGACCCAGTACTTC.

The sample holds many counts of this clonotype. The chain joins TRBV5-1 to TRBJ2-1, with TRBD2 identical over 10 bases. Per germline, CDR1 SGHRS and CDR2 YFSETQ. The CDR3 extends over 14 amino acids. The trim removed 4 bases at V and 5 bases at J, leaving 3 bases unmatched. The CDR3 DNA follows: TGCGCCAGCAGCCCTAGCGGGGGAAACAATGAGCAGTTCTTC. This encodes CASSPSGGNNEQFF.

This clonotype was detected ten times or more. The CDR3 loop is CASSQGLAGSTDTQYF. In DNA form, the CDR3 reads TGTGCCAGCAGCCAAGGACTAGCCGGAAGCACAGATACGCAGTATTTT. The chain combines TRBV3-1 with TRBJ2-3; 7 positions agree with TRBD2. V lost 1 base, J lost 0 bases, and 4 bases stayed unmatched. Germline loops: CDR1 LGHDT, CDR2 YNNKEL (reference sequence). There are 16 residues in the CDR3.

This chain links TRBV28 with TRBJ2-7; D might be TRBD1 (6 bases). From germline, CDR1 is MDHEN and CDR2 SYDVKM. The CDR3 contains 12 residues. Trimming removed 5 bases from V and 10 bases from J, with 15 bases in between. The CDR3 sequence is CASSGWTETQYV. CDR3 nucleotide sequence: TGTGCCAGCAGTGGGTGGACAGAGACACAGTACGTC.

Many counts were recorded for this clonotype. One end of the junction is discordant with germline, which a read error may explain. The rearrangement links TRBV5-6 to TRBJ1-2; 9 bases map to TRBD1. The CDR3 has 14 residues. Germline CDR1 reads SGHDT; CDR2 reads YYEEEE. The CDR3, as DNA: TGTGCCAGCTGCTTCTGGACAGGGGTTTATGGCTACACCTTC. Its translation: CASCFWTGVYGYTF.

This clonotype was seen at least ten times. This CDR3 reads CSARDQLSPPYNEQFF. CDR3 coding DNA: TGCAGTGCTAGAGATCAACTTAGCCCCCCCTACAATGAGCAGTTCTTC. This chain joins TRBV20-1 and TRBJ2-1; no definite D call. CDR3 length: 16 amino acids. V gave up 0 bases and J gave up 2 bases, with 14 bases separating them. In germline, CDR1 is DFQATT, CDR2 SNEGSKA (reference sequence).

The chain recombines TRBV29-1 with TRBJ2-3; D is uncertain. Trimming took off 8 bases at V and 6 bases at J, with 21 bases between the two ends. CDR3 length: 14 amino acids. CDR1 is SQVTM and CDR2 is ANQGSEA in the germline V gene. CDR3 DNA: TGCAGCTCCAAATATGCGCAGGTCGGCGATACGCAGTATTTT. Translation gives CSSKYAQVGDTQYF.

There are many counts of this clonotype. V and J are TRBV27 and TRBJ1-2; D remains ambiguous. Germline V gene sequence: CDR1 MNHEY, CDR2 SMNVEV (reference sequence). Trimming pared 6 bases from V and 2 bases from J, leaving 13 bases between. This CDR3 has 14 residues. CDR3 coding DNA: TGTGCCAGCAGCAAATCCAGGACCAACTATGGCTACACCTTC. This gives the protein CASSKSRTNYGYTF.

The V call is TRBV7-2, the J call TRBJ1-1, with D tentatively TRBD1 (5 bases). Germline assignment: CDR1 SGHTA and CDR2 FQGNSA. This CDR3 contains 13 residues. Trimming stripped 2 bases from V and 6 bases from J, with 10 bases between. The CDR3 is CASSLTGGAEAFF. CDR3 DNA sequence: TGTGCCAGCAGCTTAACTGGGGGTGCTGAAGCTTTCTTT.

The CDR3 loop is CASSQDGRGRFDTEAFF. CDR3 in DNA: TGCGCCAGCAGCCAAGACGGGAGGGGGCGATTCGACACTGAAGCTTTCTTT. This sequence joins TRBV4-1 and TRBJ1-1; 7 nucleotides match TRBD1. Germline assignment: CDR1 MGHRA and CDR2 YSYEKL. Losses at the gene ends were 0 bases for V and 3 bases for J; bases not matched to a gene: 10. CDR3 length: 17 amino acids.

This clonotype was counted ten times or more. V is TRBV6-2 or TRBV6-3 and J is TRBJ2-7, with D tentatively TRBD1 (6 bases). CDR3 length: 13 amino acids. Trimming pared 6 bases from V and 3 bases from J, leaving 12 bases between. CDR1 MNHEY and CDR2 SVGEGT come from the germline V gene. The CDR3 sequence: CASRTGPFYEQYV. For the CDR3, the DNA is TGTGCCAGCAGGACAGGCCCATTCTACGAGCAGTACGTC.